Only a few counts were recorded for the clone carrying this TCR beta chain. What it binds is unknown. Distinct nucleotide sequences in the sample also encode this CDR3. Unrecorded immune exposure was likely among donors, who were nominally healthy when sampled. Trimming took off 3 bases at V and 0 bases at J, with 7 bases between the two ends. Germline lookup yields CDR1 SGDLS and CDR2 YYNGEE. There are 13 residues in the CDR3. This entry belongs to a study of cytomegalovirus exposure and HLA in healthy donors. Overall study findings and caveats: A few of the chains that were CMV-associated were confirmed in vitro to be specific for CMV antigens. Analysis was carried out at a later point, and it linked a missense DCLRE1C variant to TCR beta V- and J-gene trimming.

Primers included in the PCR were 60 Vbeta and 13 Jbeta primers. Assay used: immunoSEQ multiplex PCR; TCRdb lists only in-frame clones, some missing. The sample holds 100,000 to 150,000 clones, 75% to 85% seen once. V usage is TRBV9 and J usage is TRBJ2-7, with TRBD1 as a possible D gene (6 bases). The clonotype was recovered from a man aged 50 to 59 in good health and CMV-seronegative. The specimen sequenced was PBMCs. CDR3 loop: CASSARGSYEQYF. CDR3 in DNA: TGTGCCAGCAGCGCCAGGGGCTCCTACGAGCAGTACTTC.